Following are 27 T cell receptor beta chains from one sample sequenced in a study of cytomegalovirus exposure and HLA in healthy donors (dated by TCRdb to the late 2010s). The library was built by means of the immunoSEQ multiplex PCR assay. For the multiplex PCR, a mixture combining 60 forward primers for TCR Vbeta segments and 13 reverse primers for TCR Jbeta segments was used. As stored in TCRdb, this immuneACCESS dataset retains in-frame rearrangements with V and J assigned. A fraction of the clones does not appear; measured against another copy, unresolved V genes explain less than half of the discrepancy, and the remainder lacks a known reason. The table for this sample records fewer than 250,000 clones. In total, the top ten clones hold about 1% of the sample. Sequencing was performed on PBMCs. These receptors were taken from a woman aged 25-40 years in good health and CMV-seropositive.

The rearrangement uses TRBV15 and TRBJ1-1; D is perhaps TRBD1 (6 bases). Germline CDR1 reads LNHNV; CDR2 reads YYDKDF (reference sequence). This CDR3 is built from 14 residues. Trimming removed 4 bases from V and 2 bases from J, with 11 bases in between. The CDR3: CATSNRQVNTEAFF. The CDR3, as DNA: TGTGCCACCAGCAACCGACAGGTCAACACTGAAGCTTTCTTT.

The genes are TRBV15 and TRBJ1-1, with D perhaps TRBD1 (5 bases). Trimming took 8 bases from V and 4 from J, leaving 17 bases between them. The germline gives CDR1 LNHNV, CDR2 YYDKDF (reference sequence). The CDR3 extends over 14 amino acids. The CDR3 DNA follows: TGTGCCACCGAGGGCGGGGCTTCTCCCACTGAAGCTTTCTTT. It yields the protein CATEGGASPTEAFF.

This chain links TRBV4-1 with TRBJ1-2, with D unresolved. This CDR3 has 14 amino acids. Germline V gene data show CDR1 as MGHRA and CDR2 as YSYEKL. Trimming removed 1 base at V and 3 bases at J, with 9 bases between. Here the CDR3 reads CASSQVGLYYGYTF. For the CDR3, the DNA is TGCGCCAGCAGCCAAGTAGGACTATACTATGGCTACACCTTC.

The V call is TRBV18, the J call TRBJ1-4, with 8 nucleotides matching TRBD1. J lost 6 bases, V lost 3 bases, and 9 bases had no gene match. The CDR3 spans 16 residues. Germline CDR1 KGHSH, CDR2 LQKENI. The chain's CDR3 is CASSPSTGAMDEKLFF. CDR3 sequence (DNA): TGTGCCAGCTCACCGTCGACAGGGGCGATGGATGAAAAACTGTTTTTT.

Details on this clone: The junction does not match germline at one end; this may be a read error. The chain couples TRBV15 to TRBJ1-2; a weak D match, TRBD1 (5 bases). The CDR3 runs 14 residues. Germline CDR1 and CDR2: LNHNV and YYDKDF (reference sequence). CDR3 sequence: CATSREDTNYGCTF. The CDR3 nucleotides read TGTGCCACCAGCAGAGAGGACACTAACTATGGCTGCACCTTC.

This chain joins TRBV6-5 and TRBJ2-5, with D perhaps TRBD2 (6 bases). V lost 2 bases to trimming and J lost 5 bases, with 15 bases between them. The CDR3 spans 15 residues. In germline, CDR1 is MNHEY, CDR2 SVGAGI. CDR3 amino acids: CASSYGWRAEETQYF. In DNA form, the CDR3 reads TGTGCCAGCAGTTACGGGTGGAGGGCGGAGGAGACCCAGTACTTC.

The J gene is TRBJ2-2, the V gene TRBV25-1; D perhaps matches TRBD2 (6 bases). The CDR3 loop spans 13 amino acids. Trimming left V 9 bases short and J 6 bases short, with 14 bases between. Germline assignment: CDR1 MGHDK and CDR2 SYGVNS. CDR3 loop: CASSWRDAGELFF. CDR3 DNA sequence: TGTGCCAGTAGTTGGAGGGACGCCGGGGAGCTGTTTTTT.

This CDR3 reads CAIRRAGEAFF. CDR3 sequence (DNA): TGTGCCATCAGGCGGGCGGGTGAAGCTTTCTTT. J is TRBJ1-1 and V is TRBV10-3; no clear D gene. V lost 6 bases and J 7 bases, leaving 9 bases between the germline ends. Germline V gives CDR1 ENHRY, CDR2 SYGVKD. The CDR3 contains 11 residues.

This chain links TRBV4-3 with TRBJ2-7; 10 bases align to TRBD2. With 4 bases clipped from V and 3 bases from J, the junction kept 6 bases outside the gene matches. This CDR3 region has 15 residues. Germline values: CDR1 LGHNA, CDR2 YSLEER. CDR3 amino acids: CASSLKGTSDYEQYF. In DNA form, the CDR3 reads TGCGCCAGCAGCCTAAAAGGGACTAGCGACTACGAGCAGTACTTC.

The CDR3 is CASGGQGAGYTF. The CDR3 nucleotides read TGCGCCAGCGGGGGACAGGGGGCCGGCTACACCTTC. J is TRBJ1-2 and V is TRBV5-1; TRBD1 matches at 12 bases. The V gene's germline CDR1 is SGHRS and CDR2 YFSETQ. J lost 8 bases, V lost 7 bases, and 3 bases had no gene match. The CDR3 totals 12 residues.

The chain combines TRBV4-3 with TRBJ2-7; weak D call: TRBD2 (6 bases). Between the trimmed V and J ends, which lost 0 bases and 6 bases, there was a span of 9 bases. The CDR3 contains 13 residues. Germline CDR1 and CDR2: LGHNA and YSLEER. The CDR3 loop is CASSQDGSSEQYF. The CDR3 bases are TGCGCCAGCAGCCAAGACGGGAGTTCCGAGCAGTACTTC.

The chain couples TRBV5-1 to TRBJ1-2; 9 bases map to TRBD1. From germline, CDR1 is SGHRS and CDR2 YFSETQ. V was clipped by 4 bases and J by 5 bases; unmatched bases: 6. The CDR3 spans 14 residues. CDR3 coding DNA: TGCGCCAGCAGCCTACTGGGGACAGGGTATGGCTACACCTTC. It yields the protein CASSLLGTGYGYTF.

The V and J genes are TRBV28 and TRBJ1-1; 7 nucleotides line up with TRBD1. V dropped 5 bases and J dropped 1; count of bases not matched to a gene: 13. The germline V gene encodes CDR1 MDHEN and CDR2 SYDVKM. CDR3 length equals 17 residues. The DNA for the CDR3 is TGTGCCAGCAGTCCCCTGGACAGGACAGTTTCGAACACTGAAGCTTTCTTT. This codes for CASSPLDRTVSNTEAFF.

This sequence joins TRBV7-8 and TRBJ2-7; perhaps TRBD2 as D (5 bases). Between the trimmed V and J ends, which lost 1 base and 3 bases, there was a span of 16 bases. The germline gives CDR1 SGHVS, CDR2 FQNEAQ. This CDR3 is built from 16 residues. CDR3 region: CASSLESLALNYEQYF. The CDR3 region has the DNA TGTGCCAGCAGCTTAGAGTCCCTAGCTCTGAACTACGAGCAGTACTTC.

The V and J genes are TRBV2 and TRBJ1-2; 10 bases align to TRBD1. CDR3 size: 18 residues. The J segment lost 4 bases and the V segment lost 6 bases, leaving 17 bases of the junction unmatched. In germline, CDR1 is SNHLY, CDR2 FYNNEI. CDR3 bases: TGTGCCAGCAGGGAATACCTGGGCTTTGGACAGGGGGGCTATGGCTACACCTTC. This gives the protein CASREYLGFGQGGYGYTF.

The CDR3 sequence: CASSLRSFDSSGQPQHF. CDR3 coding DNA: TGTGCCAGCAGCTTAAGATCGTTTGACAGCTCAGGTCAGCCCCAGCATTTT. The V call is TRBV7-8, the J call TRBJ1-5; perhaps TRBD1 as D (5 bases). Germline CDR1 is SGHVS and CDR2 is FQNEAQ. The CDR3 loop spans 17 amino acids. V lost 2 bases and J lost 6, with 20 bases in between.

The chain is built from TRBV7-9 and TRBJ1-2; D unclear. The CDR3 is 17 residues long. Germline CDR1 is SEHNR and CDR2 is FQNEAQ (reference sequence). V dropped 4 bases and J dropped 4 bases, with 22 bases sitting between them. The chain's CDR3 is CASSYGKDPGIGYGYTF. CDR3 DNA sequence: TGTGCCAGCAGCTATGGGAAGGACCCGGGGATTGGCTATGGCTACACCTTC.

On this clone: This CDR3 is also generated by other DNA sequences in the sample. This sequence joins TRBV18 and TRBJ1-4, with 9 nucleotides matching TRBD1. Germline assignment: CDR1 KGHSH and CDR2 LQKENI. CDR3 length: 15 residues. V lost 3 bases to trimming and J lost 3 bases; unmatched junction nucleotides: 2. The CDR3 region has the DNA TGTGCCAGCTCACCTCGACAGGGGGCTAATGAAAAACTGTTTTTT. Its protein product is CASSPRQGANEKLFF.

The chain has TRBV5-1 and TRBJ1-1; D remains unclear. Deletions cut 5 bases from V and 3 bases from J, with 14 bases between. This CDR3 is 14 amino acids long. Germline assignment: CDR1 SGHRS and CDR2 YFSETQ. DNA of the CDR3: TGCGCCAGCAGTCGCCTTAGAGAGGACACTGAAGCTTTCTTT. This codes for CASSRLREDTEAFF.

This rearrangement joins TRBV18 to TRBJ2-3; no clear D. Germline assignment: CDR1 KGHSH and CDR2 LQKENI. V shed 5 bases and J shed 5 bases, with 11 bases lying between them. This CDR3 has 13 amino acids. In DNA, the CDR3 is TGTGCCAGCTCAACCCTTAGAGGAGATACGCAGTATTTT. Protein: CASSTLRGDTQYF.

The rearrangement links TRBV9 to TRBJ2-5, with TRBD2 matching 13 bases. The germline V gene encodes CDR1 SGDLS and CDR2 YYNGEE. Trimming cost V 4 bases and J 5 bases; bases outside gene matches: 8. The CDR3 loop spans 16 amino acids. The CDR3 region has the DNA TGTGCCAGCAGCCCCACTAGCGGGGGGGCCTGGGAGACCCAGTACTTC. It encodes CASSPTSGGAWETQYF. The full variable domain, its missing parts supplied by reference TRBV9 and TRBJ2-5, is DSGVTQTPKHLITATGQRVTLRCSPRSGDLSVYWYQQSLDQGLQFLIQYYNGEERAKGNILERFSAQQFPDLHSELNLSSLELGDSALYFCASSPTSGGAWETQYFGPGTRLLVL.

The rearrangement joins TRBV18 to TRBJ1-5; possible D gene TRBD1, 6 bases. The V gene's germline CDR1 is KGHSH and CDR2 LQKENI. This CDR3 has 15 residues. Trimming left V 2 bases short and J 5 bases short, with 13 bases between. The DNA for the CDR3 is TGTGCCAGCTCACCAGGAACAGGGCGCTATCAGCCCCAGCATTTT. It codes for CASSPGTGRYQPQHF.

J is TRBJ1-1 and V is TRBV6-6; 7 nucleotides align to TRBD1. Germline V gene sequence: CDR1 MNHNY, CDR2 SVGAGI (reference sequence). V lost 2 bases and J lost 2; bases outside the gene matches: 5. The length of the CDR3 is 15 residues. The CDR3 region is CASSYRGQVNTEAFF. The CDR3 DNA reads as TGTGCCAGCAGTTACCGAGGACAGGTCAACACTGAAGCTTTCTTT.

CDR3 region: CASSFPRQGASASPLHF. DNA for the CDR3: TGTGCCAGTAGTTTCCCACGACAGGGGGCTTCCGCTTCACCCCTCCACTTT. The chain has TRBV19 and TRBJ1-6; 10 bases agree with TRBD1. This CDR3 is built from 17 residues. The germline CDR1 and CDR2 sequences are LNHDA and SQIVND (reference sequence). With 5 bases clipped from V and 9 bases from J, the junction kept 13 bases outside the gene matches.

The chain uses TRBV6-5 and TRBJ1-2; D unresolved. The CDR3 loop spans 14 amino acids. Trimming took off 1 base at V and 4 bases at J, with 10 bases between the two ends. The germline V gene encodes CDR1 MNHEY and CDR2 SVGAGI. The CDR3 coding sequence is TGTGCCAGCAGTTACTACGGGGAGGGCTATGGCTACACCTTC. Its protein is CASSYYGEGYGYTF.

The CDR3 sequence: CASTGRSSYEQYF. The CDR3 DNA reads TGTGCCAGTACGGGGAGGAGCTCCTACGAGCAGTACTTC. The rearrangement links TRBV19 to TRBJ2-7, with a tentative D call TRBD2 (6 bases). V lost 7 bases and J lost 0, with 10 bases in between. This CDR3 comprises 13 residues. Germline V gives CDR1 LNHDA, CDR2 SQIVND (reference sequence).

The chain carries TRBV11-2 and TRBJ2-7, with 8 bases that match TRBD2. V lost 5 bases to trimming and J lost 9 bases; unmatched junction nucleotides: 9. The CDR3 spans 13 residues. Germline V gene data show CDR1 as SGHAT and CDR2 as FQNNGV. CDR3 region: CASSPRSGAAQYF. CDR3 coding DNA: TGTGCCAGCAGCCCGCGTAGCGGGGCCGCGCAGTACTTC.